This T cell receptor beta chain was identified during a study of blood T cell repertoires in COVID-19. Study-wide background: Donors in the United States, Italy and Spain gave samples during acute or convalescent COVID-19. The analysed material was cDNA or gDNA that came from T cells, B-cell-depleted T cells, or PBMCs.

Here immunoSEQ multiplex PCR was the method, and the copy in TCRdb shows in-frame clones only, minus some. The table records around 110,000 clones, approximately 78% of them present only once. The CDR3 extends over 17 amino acids. CDR1 is KGHSH, CDR2 LQKENI, per germline. Trimming shortened V by 6 bases and J by 0 bases, and 20 bases separated the two germline ends. The sequencing sample was made of peripheral blood. This receptor was taken from a man aged 70 or older with acute or convalescent COVID-19. The rearrangement links TRBV18 to TRBJ1-1, with a weak D call TRBD1 (6 bases). The CDR3 loop reads CASSLNTLTGMNTEAFF. CDR3 coding DNA: TGTGCCAGCTCTCTTAACACCCTGACAGGTATGAACACTGAAGCTTTCTTT.